The clone carrying this T cell receptor beta chain came up a few times. TCRdb redid the calling of the RT-PCR reads with MiXCR, one entry per CDR3 protein. The table includes more than 400,000 distinct CDR3 sequences, approximately 7.8% detected once. This sample is drawn from a study of response to subunit inactivated influenza vaccine. The V end was cut by 5 bases, the J end by 12 bases, with 11 bases between. The germline gives CDR1 MNHEY, CDR2 SVGAGI. The CDR3 length is 11 residues. This sequence was found in a man aged 45-69 years who received an inactivated influenza vaccine. The chain is built from TRBV6-5 and TRBJ2-1, with D maybe TRBD1 (6 bases). The material sequenced was PBMCs from blood, taken less than 30 months after vaccination. In DNA, the CDR3 is TGTGCCAGCAGTGAGGGGGTGAGGCAGTTCTTC. Translating gives CASSEGVRQFF.